The sequence of this T cell receptor beta chain was determined in a study of Ad26.COV2.S vaccination and SARS-CoV-2 variants. Sample treatment: 15 to 20 received Ad26.COV2.S at low or high dose, single or two shots; several received placebo; per-sample allocation not given. Material that was analyzed had been drawn on day 63 after the first vaccine or placebo injection. From germline, CDR1 is KGHSH and CDR2 LQKENI. There are 15 residues in the CDR3. Trimming cost V 2 bases and J 2 bases, with 12 bases left between them. Assay: immunoSEQ multiplex PCR; the TCRdb copy retains only in-frame clones and omits some. The data hold about 480,000 clones, with around 88% observed a single time.

Specimen: peripheral blood, collected in a trial of Ad26.COV2.S vaccine versus placebo. The sequence was obtained from a person aged 18-60 years who received the Ad26.COV2.S COVID-19 vaccine or a placebo. V gene TRBV18 combines with J gene TRBJ1-1, with no clear D. The CDR3 region is CASSPVAGSNTEAFF. As DNA, the CDR3 is TGTGCCAGCTCACCAGTGGCAGGTAGTAACACTGAAGCTTTCTTT.